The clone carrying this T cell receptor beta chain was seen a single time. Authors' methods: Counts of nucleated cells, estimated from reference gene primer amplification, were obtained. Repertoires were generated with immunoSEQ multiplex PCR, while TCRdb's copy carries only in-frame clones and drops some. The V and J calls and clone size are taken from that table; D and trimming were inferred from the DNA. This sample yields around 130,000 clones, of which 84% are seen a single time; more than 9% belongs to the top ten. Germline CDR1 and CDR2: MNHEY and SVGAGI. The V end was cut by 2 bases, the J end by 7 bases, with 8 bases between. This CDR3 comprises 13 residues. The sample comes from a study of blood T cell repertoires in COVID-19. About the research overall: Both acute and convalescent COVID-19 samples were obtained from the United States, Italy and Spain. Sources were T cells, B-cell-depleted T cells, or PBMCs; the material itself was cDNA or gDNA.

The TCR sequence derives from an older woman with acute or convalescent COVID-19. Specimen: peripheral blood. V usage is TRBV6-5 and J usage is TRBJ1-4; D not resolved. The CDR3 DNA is TGTGCCAGCAGTTACCGCGGTACTGAAAAACTGTTTTTT. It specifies CASSYRGTEKLFF.